Each of the 31 T cell receptor beta chains below was sequenced from the same sample in a study of T cell responses to AZD1222 COVID-19 vaccine (dated by TCRdb to the early 2020s). Library preparation used the immunoSEQ multiplex PCR assay. What TCRdb holds here is the immuneACCESS table cut down to in-frame rearrangements. Part of the clones is not present; checked against another copy, under half of the missing clones reflect an unresolved V gene, and the others are unexplained. This sample holds over 65,000 clones; approximately 87% were observed only once. The ten largest clones represent 6.5% to 7.5% of the sample. Sample time point, as interpreted from the label and publication: baseline before first vaccination. The input for sequencing was peripheral blood, taken on day 0 of AZD1222 vaccination. The receptors here all came from an adult in good health.

This chain uses TRBV6-5 with TRBJ1-2, with D perhaps matching TRBD1 (6 bases). Looked up from germline, CDR1 is MNHEY and CDR2 is SVGAGI. This CDR3 spans 14 amino acids. Trimming removed 6 bases from V and 3 bases from J, with 14 bases in between. DNA of the CDR3: TGTGCCAGCAGGCAATCCGGGACATACTATGGCTACACCTTC. It encodes CASRQSGTYYGYTF.

This sequence joins TRBV11-3 and TRBJ1-1, with a possible D match to TRBD1 (6 bases). Germline loops: CDR1 SGHNT, CDR2 YENEEA. CDR3 length equals 14 residues. Trimming cost V 5 bases and J 8 bases, with 18 bases left between them. The CDR3 here is CASSAGGGASEAFF. In DNA form, the CDR3 reads TGTGCCAGCAGCGCGGGCGGGGGGGCATCGGAAGCTTTCTTT.

This clone was seen only once. This chain connects TRBV12-3 or TRBV12-4 to TRBJ1-1; D might be TRBD1 (6 bases). V was shortened by 6 bases and J by 1 base, with 9 bases between the two germline ends. The CDR3 runs to 13 residues. In DNA form, the CDR3 reads TGTGCCAGCAGCCTCAGGGGGAACACTGAAGCTTTCTTT. It encodes CASSLRGNTEAFF.

The chain links TRBV28 to TRBJ1-4; 7 bases are a match to TRBD1. CDR1 and CDR2 (germline): MDHEN, SYDVKM. The CDR3 runs 13 residues. Trimming cost V 5 bases and J 8 bases; bases outside gene matches: 5. The CDR3 loop is CASSAGGREKLFF. Here the CDR3 DNA reads TGTGCCAGCAGTGCAGGGGGACGGGAAAAACTGTTTTTT.

The J gene is TRBJ2-6, the V gene TRBV6-5; D possibly corresponds to TRBD2 (5 bases). The V end lost 0 bases, the J end lost 11 bases, and 17 bases lay between the germline ends. The CDR3 covers 16 residues. Germline lookup yields CDR1 MNHEY and CDR2 SVGAGI. The DNA for the CDR3 is TGTGCCAGCAGTTACTCACCGGGATCCGCTACCGACGTCCTGACTTTC. Its translation: CASSYSPGSATDVLTF.

V usage is TRBV6-2 or TRBV6-3 and J usage is TRBJ2-6; 9 nucleotides line up with TRBD1. Losses at the gene ends were 1 base for V and 2 bases for J; bases not matched to a gene: 3. Germline V gene sequence: CDR1 MNHEY, CDR2 SVGEGT. The CDR3 extends over 17 amino acids. The CDR3 loop reads CASSYFGQGTGANVLTF. The CDR3 bases are TGTGCCAGCAGTTACTTCGGACAGGGGACTGGGGCCAACGTCCTGACTTTC.

The chain couples TRBV7-9 to TRBJ1-1; D remains unclear. Germline loops: CDR1 SEHNR, CDR2 FQNEAQ (reference sequence). The CDR3 is 12 residues long. Trimming shortened V by 5 bases and J by 2 bases, and 6 bases separated the two germline ends. The CDR3 DNA reads TGTGCCAGCAGCCGACAAAACACTGAAGCTTTCTTT. Translated: CASSRQNTEAFF.

J is TRBJ2-7 and V is TRBV2, with 9 bases identical to TRBD1. CDR1 SNHLY and CDR2 FYNNEI come from the germline V gene. J was trimmed by 4 bases and V by 7 bases; bases with no gene match: 8. The CDR3 length is 14 residues. CDR3 nucleotides: TGTGCCAGCAACCTACAGGGGGCGGGGTACGAGCAGTACTTC. It translates to CASNLQGAGYEQYF.

The chain uses TRBV7-9 and TRBJ1-5, with D maybe TRBD1 (5 bases). Germline CDR1 reads SEHNR; CDR2 reads FQNEAQ (reference sequence). The CDR3 runs to 15 residues. V lost 5 bases to trimming and J lost 2 bases, with 13 bases between them. Written as DNA, the CDR3 is TGTGCCAGCAGCATAGACGACAGAGGCAATCAGCCCCAGCATTTT. Translation: CASSIDDRGNQPQHF.

Concerning this clone itself: Additional DNA sequences in this sample encode the identical CDR3. The chain uses TRBV7-2 and TRBJ2-1; D is perhaps TRBD1 or TRBD2 (5 bases each). Trimming pared 5 bases from V and 2 bases from J, leaving 13 bases between. The CDR3 totals 15 residues. Per the germline V gene, CDR1 is SGHTA and CDR2 is FQGNSA. The CDR3 DNA reads as TGTGCCAGCAGCCCGGGGACCTCCCCCTACAATGAGCAGTTCTTC. Encoded protein: CASSPGTSPYNEQFF.

This chain connects TRBV29-1 to TRBJ1-1; 7 bases are a match to TRBD1. The CDR3 runs to 13 residues. Looked up from germline, CDR1 is SQVTM and CDR2 is ANQGSEA. J was trimmed by 5 bases and V by 3 bases; bases with no gene match: 6. CDR3 coding DNA: TGCAGCGTTGACGCAGGGGGGGCGACTGAAGCTTTCTTT. It codes for CSVDAGGATEAFF. Variable domain in full (rest from reference TRBV29-1 and TRBJ1-1): SAVISQKPSRDICQRGTSLTIQCQVDSQVTMMFWYRQQPGQSLTLIATANQGSEATYESGFVIDKFPISRPNLTFSTLTVSNMSPEDSSIYLCSVDAGGATEAFFGQGTRLTVV.

This rearrangement joins TRBV5-1 to TRBJ2-7; no clear D. V shed 3 bases and J shed 0 bases, with 10 bases lying between them. This CDR3 is 14 amino acids long. CDR1 is SGHRS, CDR2 YFSETQ, per germline. The DNA for the CDR3 is TGCGCCAGCAGCTCTATGACTTCCTCCTACGAGCAGTACTTC. This codes for CASSSMTSSYEQYF.

The V call is TRBV28, the J call TRBJ1-4; D unclear. There are 14 residues in the CDR3. The germline V gene encodes CDR1 MDHEN and CDR2 SYDVKM. With 1 base removed from V and 4 bases from J, the gap between germline ends came to 7 bases. The chain's CDR3 is CASSLLIRNEKLFF. For the CDR3, the DNA is TGTGCCAGCAGTTTATTAATTCGTAATGAAAAACTGTTTTTT.

A word on this clone: Other DNA sequences in this sample translate to the same CDR3. V and J are TRBV5-1 and TRBJ2-1; 7 bases are a match to TRBD2. The germline V gene encodes CDR1 SGHRS and CDR2 YFSETQ. The CDR3 has 15 residues. The V gene end was trimmed by 4 bases and the J gene end by 0 bases; junction bases not matched to a gene: 4. The CDR3 loop reads CASSLGGVSYNEQFF. DNA of the CDR3: TGCGCCAGCAGCCTGGGAGGGGTCTCCTACAATGAGCAGTTCTTC. Supplemented by reference TRBV5-1 and TRBJ2-1, the full variable domain reads KAGVTQTPRYLIKTRGQQVTLSCSPISGHRSVSWYQQTPGQGLQFLFEYFSETQRNKGNFPGRFSGRQFSNSRSEMNVSTLELGDSALYLCASSLGGVSYNEQFFGPGTRLTVL.

The chain uses TRBV5-1 and TRBJ2-3; D remains ambiguous. CDR3 length: 15 amino acids. The V gene lost 0 bases and the J gene lost 1 base, with 9 bases spanning the gap. Germline CDR1 SGHRS, CDR2 YFSETQ. CDR3 sequence reads: CASSLASVGTDTQYF. In nucleotides, the CDR3 is TGCGCCAGCAGCTTGGCTTCAGTCGGCACAGATACGCAGTATTTT.

V and J are TRBV5-5 and TRBJ1-1, with TRBD1 identical over 8 bases. V lost 2 bases to trimming and J lost 10 bases; unmatched junction nucleotides: 7. The CDR3 spans 13 residues. From germline, CDR1 is SGHKS and CDR2 YYEKEE (reference sequence). CDR3 bases: TGTGCCAGCAGCTTTCGGGATACAGGGGGAGCTTTCTTT. Translated, it gives CASSFRDTGGAFF.

This chain uses TRBV29-1 with TRBJ2-1; no reliable D call. Trimming removed 4 bases from V and 10 bases from J, with 11 bases in between. The CDR3 has 11 residues. Looked up from germline, CDR1 is SQVTM and CDR2 is ANQGSEA. CDR3 amino acids: CSVVAPREQFF. In DNA, the CDR3 is TGCAGCGTTGTGGCGCCTCGGGAGCAGTTCTTC.

This clone was picked up one time. V gene TRBV18 combines with J gene TRBJ2-3; TRBD2 is a possible D gene (6 bases). Germline V gene sequence: CDR1 KGHSH, CDR2 LQKENI. CDR3 length: 15 residues. Trimming took 3 bases from V and 0 from J, leaving 10 bases between them. The CDR3 DNA reads TGTGCCAGCTCACCGGCGGCGGGAAGCACAGATACGCAGTATTTT. Translating it yields CASSPAAGSTDTQYF.

The CDR3 DNA sequence: TGCGCCAGCAGCCGTGAGAGGGAGTCCCACGAGCAGTACTTC. It codes for CASSRERESHEQYF. This rearrangement joins TRBV5-1 to TRBJ2-7, with D possibly matching TRBD2 (5 bases). This CDR3 comprises 14 residues. Germline CDR1 is SGHRS and CDR2 is YFSETQ. V lost 4 bases and J lost 5, with 16 bases in between.

CDR3 in amino acids: CASKPGQVTNQPQHF. In DNA, the CDR3 is TGTGCCAGCAAACCGGGACAGGTAACCAATCAGCCCCAGCATTTT. J is TRBJ1-5 and V is TRBV27; 8 bases fit TRBD1. CDR1 MNHEY and CDR2 SMNVEV come from the germline V gene (reference sequence). This CDR3 is 15 amino acids long. The V segment lost 7 bases and the J segment 3 bases; nucleotides outside the gene matches: 8.

The genes are TRBV15 and TRBJ1-1; maybe TRBD1 (5 bases). V was trimmed by 0 bases and J by 0 bases, leaving 8 bases between them. CDR3 length: 15 residues. The germline CDR1 and CDR2 sequences are LNHNV and YYDKDF (reference sequence). CDR3 region: CATSRDRALNTEAFF. DNA of the CDR3: TGTGCCACCAGCAGAGACAGGGCCCTGAACACTGAAGCTTTCTTT.

For the CDR3, the DNA is TGTGCCAGCTCACCTGGAACAGGGGAGAGCTACGAGCAGTACTTC. Translated, it gives CASSPGTGESYEQYF. The V gene is TRBV18, the J gene TRBJ2-7; 7 nucleotides line up with TRBD1. V gave up 3 bases and J gave up 3 bases; unmatched junction bases: 8. The CDR3 has 15 residues. The germline V gene encodes CDR1 KGHSH and CDR2 LQKENI.

This clone is categorized as medium-sized. This chain joins TRBV10-3 and TRBJ2-3; 10 nucleotides match TRBD1. The V gene end was trimmed by 3 bases and the J gene end by 2 bases; junction bases not matched to a gene: 2. Germline V CDR1 and CDR2: ENHRY, SYGVKD. The CDR3 runs 15 residues. The CDR3 spells CAISEGTGDTDTQYF. The CDR3 region has the DNA TGTGCCATCAGTGAAGGGACAGGGGACACAGATACGCAGTATTTT.

In its sample, this clone was seen once. The chain has TRBV6-1 and TRBJ1-3; D is uncertain. The germline V gene has CDR1 MNHNS and CDR2 SASEGT. V lost 3 bases and J 7 bases, leaving 10 bases between the germline ends. The CDR3 has 13 amino acids. The CDR3 bases are TGTGCCAGCAGTGAGGCGGGTCGGAACACCATATATTTT. As protein: CASSEAGRNTIYF.

The chain couples TRBV28 to TRBJ2-7; 9 bases are shared with TRBD1. This CDR3 contains 14 residues. J was trimmed by 9 bases and V by 5 bases; bases with no gene match: 11. The germline V gene encodes CDR1 MDHEN and CDR2 SYDVKM. This CDR3 reads CASSPGTGSNGQYF. As DNA, the CDR3 is TGTGCCAGCAGTCCCGGGACAGGGTCTAATGGGCAGTACTTC.

The chain has TRBV11-3 and TRBJ2-1, with 14 bases lining up with TRBD2. The CDR3 has 15 residues. After removal of 5 bases from V and 9 bases from J, the junction contained 6 bases not matched to a gene. Germline V gene data show CDR1 as SGHNT and CDR2 as YENEEA. As DNA, the CDR3 is TGTGCCAGCAGCCGGACTAGCGGGGGGAAGGGTGAGCAGTTCTTC. Protein product: CASSRTSGGKGEQFF.

The chain joins TRBV11-2 to TRBJ2-7; 10 bases map to TRBD1. The CDR3 has 15 amino acids. Germline V gene lookup returns CDR1 SGHAT and CDR2 FQNNGV. V lost 1 base to trimming and J lost 2 bases; unmatched junction nucleotides: 2. CDR3 amino acids: CASSLAGQGTYEQYF. The CDR3, as DNA: TGTGCCAGCAGCTTAGCGGGACAGGGGACCTACGAGCAGTACTTC.

V usage is TRBV6-5 and J usage is TRBJ2-7; the D gene is possibly TRBD1 (5 bases). CDR3 length equals 14 residues. Looked up from germline, CDR1 is MNHEY and CDR2 is SVGAGI. Trimming removed 5 bases at V and 0 bases at J, with 11 bases between. CDR3 sequence reads: CASSLGHSSYEQYF. CDR3 nucleotide sequence: TGTGCCAGCAGTCTGGGGCACAGCTCCTACGAGCAGTACTTC.

The genes are TRBV19 and TRBJ1-1, with D possibly being TRBD1 (5 bases). CDR1 and CDR2 from the germline V gene are LNHDA and SQIVND (reference sequence). This CDR3 spans 16 amino acids. V gave up 4 bases and J gave up 5 bases, with 20 bases separating them. CDR3 sequence: CASSTSSGRGVTEAFF. CDR3 nucleotide sequence: TGTGCCAGTAGTACCAGCTCGGGGCGGGGGGTGACTGAAGCTTTCTTT.

The V call is TRBV10-1, the J call TRBJ2-1, with a possible D match to TRBD2 (5 bases). The CDR3 runs 11 residues. CDR1 and CDR2 (germline): WNHNN, SYGVQD (reference sequence). The ends were cut back, 3 bases at V and 10 bases at J, with 7 bases in the middle. Here the CDR3 DNA reads TGCGCCAGCAGTGATAGCGTAGAGCAGTTCTTC. As protein: CASSDSVEQFF.

V usage is TRBV19 and J usage is TRBJ1-5, with 9 nucleotides matching TRBD1. Germline V CDR1 and CDR2: LNHDA, SQIVND (reference sequence). Unmatched junction bases numbered 6, after V lost 5 bases and J lost 4 bases. This CDR3 contains 15 residues. In DNA, the CDR3 is TGTGCCAGTAGTCCTACAGGGGGCCTTAATCAGCCCCAGCATTTT. It encodes CASSPTGGLNQPQHF.